This T cell receptor (beta chain) was observed in a study of blood T cell repertoires in COVID-19 (dated by TCRdb to 2018 to 2021). For the wider study: The collaborator samples originated in the United States, Italy and Spain and spanned the acute and convalescent phases of COVID-19. Where available, HLA class I and class II types were obtained from metadata supplied by the sample provider rather than from assay-based typing. The prospective study material was composed of cDNA or gDNA derived from T cells, B-cell-depleted T cells, or PBMCs. A freely available public database, intended as a resource for researchers studying the immune response to SARS-CoV-2, is where the repertoires were released. The samples were drawn from two sources: the first 160 participants of the ongoing ImmuneRACE study, and 1,000 to 1,500 subjects contributed by 6 global collaborators. Deeply sampled blood TCRbeta repertoires from subjects exposed to, actively infected with, or recovered from COVID-19 were included in the dataset. Sample metadata almost always included a de-identified subject ID, COVID-19 status, age in years and sex.

Whole blood was collected in K2EDTA tubes by collaborating institutions according to the institutions' own protocols. For TCRbeta analysis, collaborators shipped samples as frozen whole blood, isolated PBMCs, or DNA extracted from either of those sample types. Results the study describes overall, beyond this receptor: The quantity of clinical and demographic metadata differed by source and by participant and was supplied without curation.

TCRbeta CDR3 regions were amplified from genomic DNA using the immunoSEQ Assay, a bias-controlled multiplex PCR. The authors' analysis ran thus. Nucleated cell counts per sample were estimated from amplification of reference gene primers within the assay. To quantify the absolute abundance of each unique TCRbeta CDR3 rearrangement, sequence reads were collapsed and filtered. For each sample, productive Simpson clonality was calculated as the square root of Simpson's diversity index across productive rearrangements. TCRdb re-hosts the immuneACCESS table, in-frame sequences only. Its copies lack some clones; in the studies checked, an unresolved V gene accounts for under half of them, and the cause for the rest is not known. The DNA was the basis for D and trimming; V, J and clone size are from that table. This sample holds 90,000 to 100,000 clones; approximately 83% were observed only once. The ten most abundant clones make up about 6.3% of the sample.

From cysteine to phenylalanine, the CDR3 is 12 amino acids long. The retained sequence is limited to the CDR3, 36 bases, with the frame set at the first base. V drops 2 bases and J drops 7 bases, leaving 8 bases in between. With regard to this clone: Its antigen remains undetermined. No quality values exist for individual bases; no much larger clone is one base distant.

The origin of this receptor is a man in his 60s with acute or convalescent COVID-19. Rearrangement joined TRBV12-3 or TRBV12-4 to TRBJ1-1, with no reliable assignment of the D segment. The sequencing sample was made of peripheral blood. The CDR3 here reads CASSLSRLEAFF. Here is the DNA: TGTGCCAGCAGTTTAAGCCGCCTTGAAGCTTTCTTT.